This T cell receptor beta chain was observed in a study of cytomegalovirus exposure and HLA in healthy donors. In the PCR, 60 Vbeta and 13 Jbeta primers were used. The repertoire was sequenced with immunoSEQ multiplex PCR; TCRdb's copy has only in-frame clones and lacks some. The sample has about 150,000 clones, about four fifths seen once. The CDR3 is 14 amino acids. Germline V lookup: CDR1 MDHEN, CDR2 SYDVKM. Trimming cost V 4 bases and J 4 bases; bases outside gene matches: 3. This sequence was found in a human donor in good health. The chain combines TRBV28 with TRBJ1-4, with 7 nucleotides matching TRBD1. Sequenced material: PBMCs. The DNA for the CDR3 is TGTGCCAGCAGTTGGCGACAGGGTAATGAAAAACTGTTTTTT. It codes for CASSWRQGNEKLFF.